The 10 T cell receptor beta chains below come from one sample, sequenced in a study of blood T cell repertoires in COVID-19. The table came from immunoSEQ multiplex PCR; TCRdb's copy has only in-frame clones and leaves some out. Of about 300,000 clones listed, around 92% are singletons. Input material: peripheral blood. These receptors were obtained from a man aged 18 to 30 who had recovered from COVID-19.

This chain connects TRBV6-5 to TRBJ1-3; possibly TRBD1 for D (5 bases). Looked up from germline, CDR1 is MNHEY and CDR2 is SVGAGI. The CDR3 contains 13 residues. The V end lost 8 bases, the J end lost 2 bases, and 10 bases lay between the germline ends. As DNA, the CDR3 is TGTGCCAGCCAGCGGGGCCCTGGAAACACCATATATTTT. Its protein product is CASQRGPGNTIYF.

The J gene is TRBJ1-2, the V gene TRBV14; D possibly corresponds to TRBD1 (6 bases). Per the germline V gene, CDR1 is SGHDN and CDR2 is FVKESK. The CDR3 length is 12 residues. V was shortened by 4 bases and J by 10 bases, with 13 bases between the two germline ends. CDR3 DNA: TGTGCCAGCAGCCGCATACAGGGCCCCTACACCTTC. This codes for CASSRIQGPYTF.

CDR3 coding DNA: TGTGCCAGCACCCCGGGACAGGTCCTCTACGAGCAGTACTTC. Protein product: CASTPGQVLYEQYF. The chain couples TRBV2 to TRBJ2-7; TRBD1 matches at 8 bases. The CDR3 contains 14 residues. V lost 7 bases, J lost 3 bases, and 8 bases stayed unmatched. From germline, CDR1 is SNHLY and CDR2 FYNNEI.

J is TRBJ2-3 and V is TRBV13, with TRBD2 matching over 15 bases. The CDR3 is 17 amino acids. V was pared by 4 bases and J by 5 bases, with 7 bases of the junction left unmatched. Germline lookup yields CDR1 PRHDT and CDR2 FYEKMQ (reference sequence). The CDR3 nucleotides read TGTGCCAGCAGCTCCCCTGGGACTAGCGGGGGGAAAGATACGCAGTATTTT. Protein product: CASSSPGTSGGKDTQYF.

This clone was seen more than once but under ten times. V gene TRBV19 combines with J gene TRBJ2-2; tentative D call: TRBD1 (6 bases). V lost 3 bases and J lost 4, with 12 bases in between. Germline-derived CDR1 and CDR2 are LNHDA and SQIVND (reference sequence). The CDR3 sequence is 15 residues long. The CDR3 coding sequence is TGTGCCAGTAGTATCACAGGGCGCCTCACCGGGGAGCTGTTTTTT. This encodes CASSITGRLTGELFF.

CDR3: CSVDSGEGDGYTF. The CDR3 region has the DNA TGCAGCGTCGATTCAGGGGAAGGGGATGGCTACACCTTC. The chain combines TRBV29-1 with TRBJ1-2; D is perhaps TRBD1 (6 bases). The CDR3 contains 13 residues. The V end was cut by 6 bases, the J end by 6 bases, with 17 bases between. Looked up from germline, CDR1 is SQVTM and CDR2 is ANQGSEA. The full variable domain, its missing parts supplied by reference TRBV29-1 and TRBJ1-2, is SAVISQKPSRDICQRGTSLTIQCQVDSQVTMMFWYRQQPGQSLTLIATANQGSEATYESGFVIDKFPISRPNLTFSTLTVSNMSPEDSSIYLCSVDSGEGDGYTFGSGTRLTVV.

The chain links TRBV7-9 to TRBJ2-7, with unresolved D. The V and J ends lost 2 bases and 3 bases respectively, with 8 bases between them. The CDR3 sequence is 13 residues long. Per germline, CDR1 SEHNR and CDR2 FQNEAQ (reference sequence). The CDR3, as DNA: TGTGCCAGCAGCTTAAACAATTTCTACGAGCAGTACTTC. Its translation is CASSLNNFYEQYF.

V is TRBV6-5 and J is TRBJ1-2; no clear D. Germline V gives CDR1 MNHEY, CDR2 SVGAGI. V lost 2 bases and J 0 bases, leaving 7 bases between the germline ends. This CDR3 has 14 residues. Here the CDR3 DNA reads TGTGCCAGCAGTTACCGAGGAGCTAACTATGGCTACACCTTC. It yields the protein CASSYRGANYGYTF.

The rearrangement links TRBV5-6 to TRBJ2-7, with 8 bases lining up with TRBD1. Trimming cost V 4 bases and J 4 bases; bases outside gene matches: 16. The CDR3 is 17 amino acids. Germline loops: CDR1 SGHDT, CDR2 YYEEEE. The CDR3 region is CASSVTRLDRGRYEQYF. CDR3 in DNA: TGTGCCAGCAGCGTTACCCGATTAGACAGGGGCCGTTACGAGCAGTACTTC.

The chain carries TRBV13 and TRBJ2-7; 7 nucleotides align to TRBD1. The CDR3 is 15 residues long. Germline V gene lookup returns CDR1 PRHDT and CDR2 FYEKMQ (reference sequence). V lost 2 bases and J lost 3; bases outside the gene matches: 7. In nucleotides, the CDR3 is TGTGCCAGCAGCTTACTCGGGCAGGGGGTCTACGAGCAGTACTTC. Its translation is CASSLLGQGVYEQYF.